Listed below are T cell receptor beta chains from one sample, sequenced in a study of T cell repertoires in cytomegalovirus infection. TCRdb itself ran the reads through MiXCR, one entry per CDR3 protein. This table holds 370,000 or so distinct CDR3 sequences, approximately 30% found once. The antigens these receptors bind are not known. Material: cultured PBMCs, obtained from culture after CMV antigen stimulation. The receptor set was obtained from a human donor in good health (CMV status not recorded). Some clones in this sample may be carry-over from other donors' samples. The CDR3 runs from the conserved cysteine through the conserved F or W. The D gene is left open where the match is weak. Clone size is given for some rows only: seen once, a few or many times, or a class if the clone is expanded.

D: TRBD2
J: TRBJ2-1
size: few
V: TRBV6-8
CDR3: CASSDFSGSRNEQFF
DNA: TGTGCCAGCAGTGATTTTAGCGGGAGTAGGAATGAGCAGTTCTTC

D: .
J: TRBJ2-3
size: .
V: TRBV4-3
CDR3: CASSQGTTAGRADTQYF
DNA: TGCGCCAGCAGCCAAGGTACAACGGCGGGAAGGGCAGATACGCAGTATTTT

D: .
J: TRBJ1-1
size: .
V: TRBV7-2
CDR3: CASSPRTAAFF
DNA: TGTGCCAGCAGCCCCAGGACAGCAGCTTTCTTT

D: TRBD1
J: TRBJ1-5
size: .
V: TRBV30
CDR3: CAWSGQGRLEAQHF
DNA: TGTGCCTGGTCAGGACAGGGCAGGCTAGAAGCCCAGCATTTT

D: TRBD2
J: TRBJ2-1
size: .
V: TRBV20-1
CDR3: CSASWREHNEQFF
DNA: TGCAGTGCTAGTTGGCGGGAGCACAATGAGCAGTTCTTC

D: .
J: TRBJ2-3
size: .
V: TRBV27
CDR3: CASSSKPLTDTQYF
DNA: TGTGCCAGCAGTTCTAAACCTCTCACAGATACGCAGTATTTT

D: .
J: TRBJ2-2
size: few
V: TRBV4-1
CDR3: CASSPPLEEELFF
DNA: TGCGCCAGCAGCCCGCCTCTAGAGGAGGAGCTGTTTTTT

D: .
J: TRBJ2-1
size: .
V: TRBV18
CDR3: CASSISDGYNEQFF
DNA: TGTGCCAGCTCAATATCGGACGGATACAATGAGCAGTTCTTC

D: .
J: TRBJ2-7
size: .
V: TRBV7-2
CDR3: CASSYGLQSEQYF
DNA: TGTGCCAGCAGCTACGGACTTCAGTCCGAGCAGTACTTC

D: TRBD2
J: TRBJ2-7
size: .
V: TRBV30
CDR3: CAWSTGVAGAYEQYF
DNA: TGTGCCTGGAGTACCGGGGTAGCGGGGGCCTACGAGCAGTACTTC

D: .
J: TRBJ1-1
size: few
V: TRBV7-2
CDR3: CASSRQANTEAFF
DNA: TGTGCCAGCAGCCGGCAAGCTAACACTGAAGCTTTCTTT

D: TRBD2
J: TRBJ2-1
size: .
V: TRBV7-9
CDR3: CASSHSGRAENEQFF
DNA: TGTGCCAGCAGCCATAGCGGGAGGGCCGAGAATGAGCAGTTCTTC

D: .
J: TRBJ2-2
size: few
V: TRBV19
CDR3: CASTVRGGGELFF
DNA: TGTGCCAGTACTGTGCGAGGAGGCGGGGAGCTGTTTTTT

D: .
J: TRBJ1-1
size: few
V: TRBV20-1
CDR3: CSARSSNTEAFF
DNA: TGCAGTGCTAGGTCCTCGAACACTGAAGCTTTCTTT

D: .
J: TRBJ1-2
size: .
V: TRBV27
CDR3: CASSRWGDGYGYTF
DNA: TGTGCCAGCAGTCGTTGGGGGGACGGATATGGCTACACCTTC

D: .
J: TRBJ2-2
size: .
V: TRBV11-3
CDR3: CASSLEQGNTGELFF
DNA: TGTGCCAGCAGCTTAGAACAGGGGAACACCGGGGAGCTGTTTTTT

D: TRBD2
J: TRBJ2-1
size: .
V: TRBV27
CDR3: CASIISGSSSYNEQFF
DNA: TGTGCCAGCATCATTAGCGGGAGTAGTTCCTACAATGAGCAGTTCTTC

D: TRBD2
J: TRBJ2-1
size: .
V: TRBV6-1
CDR3: CASSLRTSGVGEQFF
DNA: TGTGCCAGCAGCCTCCGGACTAGCGGGGTTGGAGAGCAGTTCTTC

D: TRBD1
J: TRBJ1-6
size: few
V: TRBV6-5
CDR3: CASSYSSGGHSPLHF
DNA: TGTGCCAGCAGTTACTCGTCAGGGGGCCATTCACCCCTCCACTTT

D: TRBD2
J: TRBJ2-5
size: .
V: TRBV29-1
CDR3: CSVGWTSGGKTQYF
DNA: TGCAGCGTTGGATGGACTAGCGGGGGGAAGACCCAGTACTTC

D: .
J: TRBJ2-1
size: once
V: TRBV6-1
CDR3: CASSERRPPSEQFF
DNA: TGTGCCAGCAGTGAACGGCGTCCACCTTCTGAGCAGTTCTTC

D: .
J: TRBJ2-7
size: .
V: TRBV7-8
CDR3: CASILNREAGYEQYF
DNA: TGTGCCAGCATTCTCAACAGGGAAGCGGGTTACGAGCAGTACTTC

D: .
J: TRBJ2-5
size: .
V: TRBV6-6
CDR3: CASSYAGTAGETQYF
DNA: TGTGCCAGCAGTTATGCCGGGACCGCGGGGGAGACCCAGTACTTC

D: TRBD2
J: TRBJ2-7
size: many
V: TRBV12-3/TRBV12-4
CDR3: CASSLSLARSYEQYF
DNA: TGTGCCAGCAGCCTGTCACTAGCGCGCTCCTACGAGCAGTACTTC

D: .
J: TRBJ1-2
size: .
V: TRBV12-3/TRBV12-4
CDR3: CASSLMDTDGYTF
DNA: TGTGCCAGCAGTTTAATGGACACGGATGGCTACACCTTC

D: .
J: TRBJ1-1
size: .
V: TRBV6-6
CDR3: CASSYSKQGSWF
DNA: TGTGCCAGCAGTTACTCGAAGCAGGGTTCGTGGTTT

D: .
J: TRBJ2-5
size: .
V: TRBV7-8
CDR3: CASNLGGYNQETQYF
DNA: TGTGCCAGCAACTTAGGAGGCTACAACCAAGAGACCCAGTACTTC

D: .
J: TRBJ1-5
size: few
V: TRBV2
CDR3: CASSDEKEHQPQHF
DNA: TGTGCCAGCAGTGATGAGAAGGAACATCAGCCCCAGCATTTT

D: TRBD1
J: TRBJ2-5
size: few
V: TRBV24-1
CDR3: CATSPPGQGTPETQYF
DNA: TGTGCCACCAGCCCTCCGGGACAGGGGACTCCGGAGACCCAGTACTTC

D: .
J: TRBJ1-1
size: few
V: TRBV24-1
CDR3: CATRAKWNTEAFF
DNA: TGTGCCACCAGGGCCAAATGGAACACTGAAGCTTTCTTT

D: .
J: TRBJ1-3
size: many
V: TRBV7-8
CDR3: CASSLAGGSGNTIYF
DNA: TGTGCCAGCAGCTTAGCAGGGGGGAGCGGAAACACCATATATTTT

D: TRBD1
J: TRBJ1-1
size: many
V: TRBV7-2
CDR3: CASKGEGTVSTEAFF
DNA: TGTGCCAGCAAGGGAGAAGGGACAGTATCAACTGAAGCTTTCTTT

D: .
J: TRBJ1-5
size: .
V: TRBV6-5
CDR3: CSSRVLGKNSGQPQHF
DNA: TGTTCCAGCAGAGTGCTGGGGAAGAACAGTGGTCAGCCCCAGCATTTT

D: TRBD1
J: TRBJ1-2
size: few
V: TRBV11-2
CDR3: CASSSLDRAYGYTF
DNA: TGTGCCAGCAGCTCACTAGACAGGGCCTATGGCTACACCTTC

D: TRBD2
J: TRBJ2-3
size: .
V: TRBV7-2
CDR3: CASSFPSGSADTQYF
DNA: TGTGCCAGCAGCTTCCCTAGCGGGAGTGCAGATACGCAGTATTTT

D: TRBD2
J: TRBJ2-1
size: .
V: TRBV7-2
CDR3: CASSRPQDSGSREQFF
DNA: TGTGCCAGCAGCCGCCCCCAGGATAGCGGGAGTCGGGAGCAGTTCTTC

D: TRBD1
J: TRBJ1-5
size: .
V: TRBV7-8
CDR3: CASSSVIFGTDGKQPQHF
DNA: TGTGCCAGCAGCTCAGTAATATTCGGGACAGACGGAAAACAGCCCCAGCATTTT

D: .
J: TRBJ1-2
size: .
V: TRBV7-9
CDR3: CASSLSKGAGFYGYTF
DNA: TGTGCCAGCAGCTTGTCGAAGGGCGCAGGATTCTATGGCTACACCTTC

D: .
J: TRBJ2-5
size: .
V: TRBV7-2
CDR3: CASSLEDTGVATQYF
DNA: TGTGCCAGCAGCTTAGAGGATACGGGAGTAGCGACCCAGTACTTC

D: .
J: TRBJ1-6
size: few
V: TRBV7-3
CDR3: CASSHTPYNSPLHF
DNA: TGTGCCAGCAGCCATACACCCTATAATTCACCCCTCCACTTT

D: .
J: TRBJ2-3
size: .
V: TRBV12-3/TRBV12-4
CDR3: CATQRGFPTDTQYF
DNA: TGTGCCACCCAGAGGGGGTTTCCCACGGATACGCAGTATTTT

D: TRBD1
J: TRBJ1-6
size: .
V: TRBV12-5
CDR3: CASGLGQGEGSPLHF
DNA: TGTGCTAGTGGTTTGGGTCAGGGGGAAGGTTCACCCCTCCACTTT